This entry lists 10 T cell receptor beta chains sequenced from one sample in a study of cytomegalovirus exposure and HLA in healthy donors. Sequenced by immunoSEQ multiplex PCR; TCRdb stores in-frame clones only, minus some. The top ten hold approximately 2.9% of the sample, which has 200,000 to 250,000 clones, around nine tenths seen once. Source material: PBMCs. The receptors stem from a young woman in good health and CMV-seronegative.

The chain recombines TRBV6-1 with TRBJ2-7; D might be TRBD2 (5 bases). V lost 0 bases and J 4 bases, leaving 13 bases between the germline ends. Germline-derived CDR1 and CDR2 are MNHNS and SASEGT. This CDR3 spans 15 amino acids. CDR3 coding DNA: TGTGCCAGCAGTGAAGCTGAAGACTACTCTTACGAGCAGTACTTC. This gives the protein CASSEAEDYSYEQYF.

J is TRBJ2-2 and V is TRBV27; 11 nucleotides align to TRBD2. CDR1 is MNHEY and CDR2 is SMNVEV in the germline V gene (reference sequence). The CDR3 totals 16 residues. J lost 4 bases, V lost 7 bases, and 8 bases had no gene match. The CDR3 DNA follows: TGTGCCAGCACCCGGACTAGCGGGTGGGGCACCGGGGAGCTGTTTTTT. Translated, it gives CASTRTSGWGTGELFF.

The chain combines TRBV4-2 with TRBJ2-3; weak D call: TRBD2 (6 bases). There are 16 residues in the CDR3. Germline assignment: CDR1 LGHNA and CDR2 YNFKEQ. Trimming took 0 bases from V and 9 from J, leaving 19 bases between them. The DNA of the CDR3 is TGTGCCAGCAGCCAAGAAAGGGACTCTACGGTCTGGACGCAGTATTTT. This gives the protein CASSQERDSTVWTQYF.

The V gene is TRBV27, the J gene TRBJ1-1, with TRBD1 as a possible D gene (6 bases). This CDR3 contains 15 residues. Germline V gene lookup returns CDR1 MNHEY and CDR2 SMNVEV (reference sequence). Trimming pared 1 base from V and 0 bases from J, leaving 9 bases between. CDR3 sequence: CASSLYQGMNTEAFF. The DNA for the CDR3 is TGTGCCAGCAGTTTATACCAGGGGATGAACACTGAAGCTTTCTTT.

The chain carries TRBV10-3 and TRBJ2-1; D perhaps matches TRBD2 (6 bases). V lost 8 bases to trimming and J lost 8 bases, with 10 bases between them. The CDR3 has 11 residues. The germline gives CDR1 ENHRY, CDR2 SYGVKD. CDR3 residues: CAIGQRDEQFF. CDR3 nucleotides: TGTGCCATCGGCCAGCGGGATGAGCAGTTCTTC.

This chain joins TRBV6-6 and TRBJ2-1, with D perhaps TRBD2 (6 bases). The CDR3 is 11 amino acids. Germline V gives CDR1 MNHNY, CDR2 SVGAGI (reference sequence). V dropped 6 bases and J dropped 12 bases, with 12 bases sitting between them. CDR3 coding DNA: TGTGCCAGCAGCAACTCGGGGGTGCAGTTCTTC. It is translated as CASSNSGVQFF.

The genes are TRBV12-1 and TRBJ1-5; the D segment call TRBD1 is taken from the table without a DNA check. TRBV12-1 is a pseudogene segment. This CDR3 is 14 amino acids long. This CDR3 is CASSSGPGYQPQHF. The CDR3 nucleotides are TGTGCCAGCAGCTCTGGTCCAGGGTACCAGCCCCAGCATTTT.

The chain is built from TRBV30 and TRBJ2-1; D may be TRBD2 (5 bases). The length of the CDR3 is 15 residues. Germline lookup yields CDR1 GTSNPN and CDR2 SVGIG (reference sequence). The V end was cut by 4 bases, the J end by 3 bases, with 16 bases between. The DNA for the CDR3 is TGTGCCTGGACCCTAGGCTGGGGAGACTACAATGAGCAGTTCTTC. It is translated as CAWTLGWGDYNEQFF.

The chain is built from TRBV6-6 and TRBJ1-1; weak D call: TRBD1 (6 bases). V was shortened by 7 bases and J by 4 bases, with 22 bases between the two germline ends. The V gene's germline CDR1 is MNHNY and CDR2 SVGAGI (reference sequence). The CDR3 extends over 16 amino acids. CDR3 nucleotides: TGTGCCAGCACAACTTACAGGGTGGGGGTAGGCACTGAAGCTTTCTTT. Translating gives CASTTYRVGVGTEAFF.

The chain combines TRBV5-1 with TRBJ2-6; TRBD1 aligns across 7 bases. After removal of 0 bases from V and 13 bases from J, the junction contained 7 bases not matched to a gene. The CDR3 is 14 amino acids. The germline CDR1 and CDR2 sequences are SGHRS and YFSETQ. The CDR3 loop is CASSLATGKSVLTF. The CDR3 nucleotides read TGCGCCAGCAGCTTGGCGACAGGGAAGAGTGTCCTGACTTTC.